The source of this T cell receptor (beta chain) is a study of blood T cell repertoires in COVID-19. Study-level information: Both acute and convalescent COVID-19 samples were obtained from the United States, Italy and Spain.

This clone has just a few counts. The CDR3 has 17 amino acids. Data came from immunoSEQ multiplex PCR; TCRdb stores just in-frame clones and leaves some out. The table has about 75,000 clones, about 74% seen once; the top ten hold 2% to 3%. The chain recombines TRBV21-1 with TRBJ2-7; the D call of TRBD1 is as the table states it, not checked on the DNA. TRBV21-1 is assigned pseudogene status. The sequence came from a human donor with acute or convalescent COVID-19. The donor label of this sample is uncertain. Sequencing input: peripheral blood. For the CDR3, the DNA is TGTGCCAGCAGCAAAGTGGGGGACAGGGAACCCGTCTACGAGCAGTACTTC. Encoded protein: CASSKVGDREPVYEQYF.